A single TCR beta chain is shown here with its context. As yet, its antigen is unknown. This sample is part of a study of shared clonotypes between healthy human individuals. The study's findings and limits: Naive subsets generally exceeded memory subsets in estimated richness. Roughly 4.6% of naive CD4 clonotypes were common to a few donors.

Some clones are missing from TCRdb's copy, which holds only in-frame ones; the method was immunoSEQ multiplex PCR. Altogether 640,000 or so clones are present, roughly 78% being singletons, with the ten largest covering approximately 1.8%. Sequences were obtained from memory CD4+ T cells sorted from blood. Regarding subset: CD45RA-negative fraction. This sequence was found in a woman between 25 and 40 years old in good health.

CDR3 DNA: TGTGCCAGCAGCTTGAGGCTTGAAGCTTTCTTT. Its protein is CASSLRLEAFF. The genes are TRBV5-4 and TRBJ1-1; D gene unclear. CDR3 length: 11 residues. The V and J ends lost 1 base and 7 bases respectively, with 5 bases between them. Germline V gene lookup returns CDR1 SGHNT and CDR2 YYREEE (reference sequence).